This T cell receptor (beta chain) was recovered during a study of STAT5B mutations in CD4+ large granular lymphocyte leukemia. At the level of the study: CD8+ depletion followed by anti-CD4 microbead selection was applied to cryopreserved cells.

The data were produced by immunoSEQ multiplex PCR, yet TCRdb's version contains in-frame clones alone and is incomplete. The sample holds under 3,500 clones, 79% seen once. The specimen sequenced was PBMCs. This clonotype was obtained from a woman between 65 and 79 years old with CD4+ T-cell large granular lymphocyte leukemia.

The CDR3 protein is CASSPRQVNYEQYF. CDR3 sequence (DNA): TGTGCCAGCAGCCCCCGACAGGTTAACTACGAGCAGTACTTC. The chain couples TRBV14 to TRBJ2-7; D perhaps matches TRBD1 (6 bases). Trimming cost V 4 bases and J 3 bases, with 13 bases left between them. This CDR3 is 14 amino acids long. Germline CDR1 is SGHDN and CDR2 is FVKESK. Filled out from reference TRBV14 and TRBJ2-7, the complete variable domain reads EAGVTQFPSHSVIEKGQTVTLRCDPISGHDNLYWYRRVMGKEIKFLLHFVKESKQDESGMPNNRFLAERTGGTYSTLKVQPAELEDSGVYFCASSPRQVNYEQYFGPGTRLTVT.